This is a list of T cell receptor beta chains from one sample in a study of blood T cells in healthy people across ages. TCRdb used MiXCR to reprocess the 5' RACE reads, holding one entry per CDR3 protein. There are about 730,000 distinct CDR3 sequences in the sample; roughly two fifths occur only once, and 20% to 25% lies in the top ten. What was sequenced was blood. The source is a woman aged 55-70 years in good health. Each CDR3 is given with its conserved first and last residue. The D gene is left open where the match is weak. Not every row has a clone size; where given, it reads once, few, many or a size class.

TRBJ1-1	TRBD1	NA	TRBV5-1	17	TGCGCCAGCAGCCTCGGGACAGGGGGCAAAGCAACCCCCGGAGCTTTCTTT	CASSLGTGGKATPGAFF
TRBJ2-5	TRBD2	NA	TRBV6-6	16	TGTGCCAGCAGTTACGGCGGGGGGGCCCCACAAGAGACCCAGTACTTC	CASSYGGGAPQETQYF
TRBJ2-3	TRBD2	few	TRBV20-1	18	TGCAGTGCTAGAGATTGGGGGCCGGGACTAGGGGTCACAGATACGCAGTATTTT	CSARDWGPGLGVTDTQYF
TRBJ2-1	NA	NA	TRBV29-1	13	TGCAGCGTTGCCGCAGGGTCCTACAATGAGCAGTTCTTC	CSVAAGSYNEQFF
TRBJ2-7	NA	NA	TRBV10-1	13	TGCGCCAGCAGTGAAGACAGAGCCTACGAGCAGTACTTC	CASSEDRAYEQYF
TRBJ2-5	NA	many	TRBV2	12	TGTGCCAGCAGTGTTCAGGGGGAGACCCAGTACTTC	CASSVQGETQYF
TRBJ2-7	NA	NA	TRBV6-1	13	TGTGCCAGCAGTGAACAACATCCCTACGAGCAGTACTTC	CASSEQHPYEQYF
TRBJ2-1	NA	NA	TRBV20-1	15	TGCAGTGCTTCCCGTCCGGGACTTTCCTACAATGAGCAGTTCTTC	CSASRPGLSYNEQFF
TRBJ2-1	TRBD1	many	TRBV7-2	14	TGTGCCAGCAGCCGGACAGGGGGGTACAATGAGCAGTTCTTC	CASSRTGGYNEQFF
TRBJ1-6	NA	NA	TRBV6-5	15	TGTGCCAGCTTCTCGGGAACCTCAAGGGATTCACCCCTCCACTTT	CASFSGTSRDSPLHF
TRBJ2-1	NA	NA	TRBV28	12	TGTGCCAGCGTTTCGAGCTACAATGAGCAGTTCTTC	CASVSSYNEQFF
TRBJ1-5	NA	NA	TRBV20-1	16	TGCAGTGCAACAGGGTTAGGCAAATATAGCAATCAGCCCCAGCATTTT	CSATGLGKYSNQPQHF
TRBJ1-6	NA	NA	TRBV9	15	TGTGTCAGCGCCCCCGAGACAGAGTATAATTCACCCCTCCACTTT	CVSAPETEYNSPLHF
TRBJ2-4	TRBD2	few	TRBV4-1	19	TGCGCCAGCAGCCAAGATACCCTTCACCTAGCGGGGGTTGGTAACATTCAGTACTTC	CASSQDTLHLAGVGNIQYF
TRBJ1-2	TRBD1	NA	TRBV5-1	14	TGCGCCAGCAGCGGGGGGACAGTCTACTATGGCTACACCTTC	CASSGGTVYYGYTF
TRBJ1-1	NA	few	TRBV6-2/TRBV6-3	14	TGTGCCAGCAGTCGTCACACTCCGAACACTGAAGCTTTCTTT	CASSRHTPNTEAFF
TRBJ2-5	TRBD2	NA	TRBV7-7	17	TGTGCCAGCAGTCTGGAAGCTAGCGGGGGGCCACAAGAGACCCAGTACTTC	CASSLEASGGPQETQYF
TRBJ2-1	NA	NA	TRBV11-1	12	TGTGCCAGCAGCCTTTCACATGGGAGCCCGTTCTTC	CASSLSHGSPFF
TRBJ1-1	NA	NA	TRBV6-6	14	TGTGCCAGCAGTTACAGGGGACCGGACACTGAAGCTTTCTTT	CASSYRGPDTEAFF
TRBJ2-3	NA	many	TRBV12-3/TRBV12-4	14	TGTGCCAGCAGTTTAGCCCCGAACGGTGATACGCAGTATTTT	CASSLAPNGDTQYF
TRBJ2-7	TRBD1	few	TRBV6-5	14	TGTGCCAGCAGCAACACAGGGGGGCCCTACGAGCAGTACTTC	CASSNTGGPYEQYF
TRBJ2-3	TRBD2	NA	TRBV28	14	TGTGCCAGCAGGCCTGGTAGCGGGACAGATACGCAGTATTTT	CASRPGSGTDTQYF
TRBJ2-3	TRBD2	NA	TRBV30	16	TGTGCCTGGAGTGTACTTGTGGCGGGGGGGCTGTATACGCAGTATTTT	CAWSVLVAGGLYTQYF
TRBJ2-3	TRBD1	NA	TRBV3-1	14	TGTGCCAGCAGCCGAAGGACAGGTACAGATACGCAGTATTTT	CASSRRTGTDTQYF
TRBJ2-3	NA	NA	TRBV4-2	20	TGTGCCAGCAGCCAAGATTCCCGTTTGGTCGGTTTTGCGGAAGCAGATACGCAGTATTTT	CASSQDSRLVGFAEADTQYF
TRBJ2-7	NA	few	TRBV30	11	TGTGCCTGGAGTCAGGGGCTCGAGCAGTACTTC	CAWSQGLEQYF
TRBJ2-3	NA	NA	TRBV4-3	15	TGCGCCAGCAGCCAGGGGGACCAAGTCACAGATACGCAGTATTTT	CASSQGDQVTDTQYF
TRBJ1-1	TRBD1	NA	TRBV11-2	16	TGTGCCAGCAGCCGATGGACAGGGAGTATAAACACTGAAGCTTTCTTT	CASSRWTGSINTEAFF
TRBJ2-5	NA	NA	TRBV4-2	15	TGTGCCAGCAGCCAAGATCGAGGGATCCGTGAGACCCAGTACTTC	CASSQDRGIRETQYF
TRBJ2-1	TRBD1	few	TRBV7-2	14	TGTGCCAGCAGCCCGACAGGGATTTTGGATGAGCAGTTCTTC	CASSPTGILDEQFF